Listed below are T cell receptor beta chains from one sample, sequenced in a study of CD8 T cells in Susac syndrome. Via MiXCR, TCRdb re-called the immunoSEQ multiplex PCR reads, giving one row per CDR3 protein. The table shows about 120,000 distinct CDR3 sequences, with 90% to 95% occurring only once. Sequenced input: CD4+ T cells from PBMCs. The receptors were sampled from a human donor in good health. Each CDR3 is given with its conserved first and last residue. The order of the fields is V gene, clone size, J gene, D gene, CDR3 protein, CDR3 DNA. D genes are given only for firm matches. Expanded clones get a size class; other rows say once, few or many, or leave the size out.

TRBV13	.	TRBJ2-7	TRBD2	CASSVPAGGSYEQYF	TGTGCCAGCAGTGTGCCAGCGGGAGGCTCCTACGAGCAGTACTTC
TRBV25-1	once	TRBJ1-5	.	CASSPIGGVGQPQHF	TGTGCCAGCAGTCCCATCGGGGGAGTAGGTCAGCCCCAGCATTTT
TRBV19	few	TRBJ1-2	.	CASSERLGARYGYTF	TGTGCCAGTAGTGAACGATTGGGGGCCCGGTATGGCTACACCTTC
TRBV2	.	TRBJ2-1	TRBD1	CASSLGWQGAYNEQFF	TGTGCCAGCTCCCTCGGATGGCAGGGGGCCTACAATGAGCAGTTCTTC
TRBV24-1	.	TRBJ2-3	.	CATSQSTDTQYF	TGTGCCACCAGTCAAAGCACAGATACGCAGTATTTT
TRBV7-2	.	TRBJ2-1	.	CASSSPWSNEQFF	TGTGCCAGCAGCTCGCCATGGAGCAATGAGCAGTTCTTC
TRBV6-6	once	TRBJ2-1	.	CASSAAMDYEQFF	TGTGCCAGCAGTGCCGCGATGGACTATGAGCAGTTCTTC
TRBV20-1	.	TRBJ2-2	.	CSATGLWTGELFF	TGCAGTGCTACGGGACTCTGGACCGGGGAGCTGTTTTTT
TRBV20-1	.	TRBJ2-7	.	CSARDWDLSSYEQYF	TGCAGTGCTAGAGATTGGGACCTAAGTTCCTACGAGCAGTACTTC
TRBV2	few	TRBJ2-5	.	CASRAGSRIETQYF	TGTGCCAGCAGGGCCGGAAGCCGGATTGAGACCCAGTACTTC
TRBV2	.	TRBJ2-5	.	CASSKDWQETQYF	TGTGCCAGCAGTAAGGACTGGCAAGAGACCCAGTACTTC
TRBV28	.	TRBJ2-1	TRBD2	CASSSLGGSSYNEQFF	TGTGCCAGCAGTTCCCTCGGCGGGAGCTCCTACAATGAGCAGTTCTTC
TRBV30	once	TRBJ2-1	TRBD2	CAWSRGGYNEQFF	TGTGCCTGGAGTCGGGGAGGGTACAATGAGCAGTTCTTC
TRBV3-1	.	TRBJ2-7	.	CASSRQGRQYF	TGTGCCAGCAGCCGCCAGGGGCGACAGTACTTC
TRBV27	.	TRBJ2-1	.	CASSPTTGFATYNEQFF	TGTGCCAGCAGTCCTACCACAGGGTTTGCGACTTACAATGAGCAGTTCTTC
TRBV25-1	.	TRBJ2-7	TRBD1	CASSFGTGSYEQYF	TGTGCCAGCAGTTTCGGGACAGGGTCCTACGAGCAGTACTTC
TRBV7-7	.	TRBJ2-3	TRBD1	CASSLSDRGADTQYF	TGTGCTAGCAGCTTATCGGACAGGGGGGCAGATACGCAGTATTTT
TRBV5-1	.	TRBJ2-1	TRBD2	CASSLAALAGYNEQFF	TGCGCCAGCAGCTTGGCCGCGCTAGCGGGTTACAATGAGCAGTTCTTC
TRBV5-1	.	TRBJ2-2	TRBD2	CASSAGTSGNTGELFF	TGCGCCAGCAGCGCTGGGACTAGCGGGAACACCGGGGAGCTGTTTTTT
TRBV20-1	.	TRBJ2-1	.	CSAFGSYNEQFF	TGCAGTGCCTTCGGGAGCTACAATGAGCAGTTCTTC
TRBV7-9	.	TRBJ1-2	TRBD1	CASSVLPGQGENGYTF	TGTGCCAGCAGCGTCTTACCGGGACAGGGGGAAAATGGCTACACCTTC
TRBV28	once	TRBJ1-5	.	CASSPIKGGNQPQHF	TGTGCCAGCAGTCCCATTAAGGGTGGGAATCAGCCCCAGCATTTT
TRBV14	once	TRBJ2-7	TRBD2	CASNPSGGSEQYF	TGTGCCAGCAACCCCTCGGGAGGGTCCGAGCAGTACTTC
TRBV18	.	TRBJ2-4	TRBD1	CASSHDRGRNIQYF	TGTGCCAGCTCACATGACAGGGGTCGGAACATTCAGTACTTC
TRBV6-5	.	TRBJ1-6	.	CASKGPDAHNSPLHF	TGTGCCAGCAAAGGTCCGGATGCTCATAATTCACCCCTCCACTTT
TRBV24-1	.	TRBJ2-1	TRBD1	CATSAAAGTGRNEQFF	TGTGCCACCAGTGCCGCCGCCGGGACAGGGAGGAATGAGCAGTTCTTC
TRBV7-2	.	TRBJ1-2	.	CASSLERLANYGYTF	TGTGCCAGCAGCTTAGAACGGTTAGCTAACTATGGCTACACCTTC
TRBV7-9	.	TRBJ1-2	.	CASWRGEDGYTF	TGTGCCAGCTGGAGAGGGGAGGACGGCTACACCTTC
TRBV20-1	.	TRBJ2-5	.	CSATLQETQYF	TGCAGTGCTACCCTACAAGAGACCCAGTACTTC
TRBV25-1	.	TRBJ1-2	.	CASSWAGADYGYTF	TGTGCCAGCAGTTGGGCAGGGGCAGACTATGGCTACACCTTC
TRBV28	.	TRBJ2-5	.	CASSLSRGLGSQETQYF	TGTGCCAGCAGTTTATCCAGAGGTTTGGGGAGTCAAGAGACCCAGTACTTC
TRBV3-1	.	TRBJ2-1	.	CASSQGPDSYNEQFF	TGTGCCAGCAGCCAAGGACCAGACTCCTACAATGAGCAGTTCTTC
TRBV29-1	.	TRBJ2-3	.	CSGGAQSSAVQYF	TGCAGCGGGGGGGCCCAGTCTAGCGCTGTGCAGTATTTT
TRBV9	.	TRBJ1-3	.	CASSDDRSSGNTIYF	TGTGCCAGCAGCGACGATCGGAGCTCTGGAAACACCATATATTTT
TRBV3-1	.	TRBJ2-3	TRBD2	CASSQSGTSLTDTQYF	TGTGCCAGCAGCCAATCCGGGACTAGCCTCACAGATACGCAGTATTTT
TRBV5-1	.	TRBJ2-7	TRBD2	CASSLQGLAGAEEQYF	TGCGCCAGCAGCTTACAAGGGCTAGCGGGAGCGGAGGAGCAGTACTTC
TRBV6-2/TRBV6-3	.	TRBJ2-1	.	CASRQVNEQFF	TGTGCCAGCAGACAGGTAAATGAGCAGTTCTTC
TRBV20-1	.	TRBJ2-5	.	CSAPSWETQYF	TGCAGTGCTCCGTCTTGGGAGACCCAGTACTTC
TRBV5-6	.	TRBJ2-7	.	CASSLVGRAEQYF	TGTGCCAGCAGCTTGGTGGGCAGGGCCGAGCAGTACTTC
TRBV18	.	TRBJ2-5	TRBD2	CASSPLTSDQETQYF	TGTGCCAGCTCACCTTTGACTAGCGACCAAGAGACCCAGTACTTC
TRBV2	.	TRBJ2-1	.	CASSDRDRVEFF	TGTGCCAGCAGTGATCGGGATCGGGTAGAGTTCTTC
TRBV2	.	TRBJ1-2	TRBD1	CASSANRGANYGYTF	TGTGCCAGCAGCGCAAACAGGGGAGCTAACTATGGCTACACCTTC
TRBV3-1	.	TRBJ2-3	.	CASSQVTDTQYF	TGTGCCAGCAGCCAAGTCACAGATACGCAGTATTTT
TRBV6-2/TRBV6-3	.	TRBJ1-4	TRBD1	CACSRTGSGKLFF	TGTGCCTGCTCCCGGACAGGGTCGGGGAAACTGTTTTTT
TRBV6-5	.	TRBJ2-3	.	CASRGDTDTQYF	TGTGCCAGCCGAGGGGACACAGATACGCAGTATTTT
TRBV7-8	once	TRBJ2-1	TRBD1	CASSRRDSDLGEQFF	TGTGCCAGCAGCCGCCGGGACAGCGACTTAGGGGAGCAGTTCTTC
TRBV6-6	.	TRBJ1-5	TRBD1	CASSYSDRGLGAQHF	TGTGCCAGCAGTTACTCCGACAGGGGGCTTGGAGCCCAGCATTTT
TRBV27	.	TRBJ2-7	TRBD1	CASSLGTGGEGQYF	TGTGCCAGCAGTTTAGGGACAGGGGGCGAAGGGCAGTACTTC
TRBV19	.	TRBJ2-1	TRBD2	CAGTSPGLEDNEQFF	TGTGCCGGAACCTCTCCGGGACTAGAAGACAATGAGCAGTTCTTC
TRBV6-2/TRBV6-3	few	TRBJ1-5	.	CASAGPSNQPQHF	TGTGCCAGTGCGGGACCTAGCAATCAGCCCCAGCATTTT
TRBV9	.	TRBJ2-3	TRBD2	CASSVASSGLTDTQYF	TGTGCCAGCAGCGTAGCTTCTAGCGGATTAACAGATACGCAGTATTTT
TRBV7-2	once	TRBJ2-3	.	CASSLAWTDTDTQYF	TGTGCCAGCAGCTTAGCTTGGACAGATACAGATACGCAGTATTTT
TRBV12-3/TRBV12-4	.	TRBJ2-7	.	CASSKPGQSYEQYF	TGTGCCAGCAGTAAGCCGGGACAAAGCTACGAGCAGTACTTC
TRBV7-9	.	TRBJ2-5	.	CASSLRTSDQETQYF	TGTGCCAGCAGCTTACGGACCAGCGACCAAGAGACCCAGTACTTC
TRBV6-6	.	TRBJ1-1	.	CASSHNLGTAEAFF	TGTGCCAGCAGTCACAACCTGGGTACGGCTGAAGCTTTCTTT
TRBV7-2	.	TRBJ2-7	.	CASSLDQGFSYEQYF	TGTGCCAGCAGCTTAGATCAGGGTTTCTCCTACGAGCAGTACTTC
TRBV5-1	.	TRBJ1-5	.	CASSLAGRDQPQHF	TGCGCCAGCAGCTTGGCGGGGAGGGATCAGCCCCAGCATTTT